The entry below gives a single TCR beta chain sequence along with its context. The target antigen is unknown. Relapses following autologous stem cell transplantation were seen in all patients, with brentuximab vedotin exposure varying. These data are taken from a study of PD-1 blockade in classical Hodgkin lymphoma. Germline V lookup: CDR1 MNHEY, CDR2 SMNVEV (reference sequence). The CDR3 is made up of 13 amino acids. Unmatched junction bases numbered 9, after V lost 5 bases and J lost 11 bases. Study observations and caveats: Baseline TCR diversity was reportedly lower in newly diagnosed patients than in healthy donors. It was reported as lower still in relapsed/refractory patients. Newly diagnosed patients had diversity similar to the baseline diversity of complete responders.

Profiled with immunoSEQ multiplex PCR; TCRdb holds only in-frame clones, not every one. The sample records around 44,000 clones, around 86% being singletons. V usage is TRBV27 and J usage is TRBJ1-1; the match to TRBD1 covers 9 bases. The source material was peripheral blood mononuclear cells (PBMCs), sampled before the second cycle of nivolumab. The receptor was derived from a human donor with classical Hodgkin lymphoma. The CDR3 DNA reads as TGTGCCAGCAGTCCTCACAGGGGGCTGGGGGCTTTCTTT. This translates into CASSPHRGLGAFF.